These T cell receptor beta chains were read from a single sample in a study of cytomegalovirus exposure and HLA in healthy donors. TCRdb keeps only in-frame clones here, not all; method: immunoSEQ multiplex PCR. The record lists more than 90,000 clones, of which the ten most abundant hold 6.8%. Specimen: PBMCs. These receptors all stem from a man aged 35 to 55 in good health and CMV-seropositive. The CDR3 runs from the conserved cysteine through the conserved F or W. A D gene is named only where the DNA matches it firmly.

CDR3 DNA: TGTGCCAGCAGTGCCCTGACTAGCGGGGCGAACATTCAGTACTTC; CDR3 protein: CASSALTSGANIQYF; D gene: TRBD2; J gene: TRBJ2-4; V gene: TRBV28
CDR3 DNA: TGTGCCATCAGTCTCGCAGGTAATCAGCCCCAGCATTTT; CDR3 protein: CAISLAGNQPQHF; D gene: .; J gene: TRBJ1-5; V gene: TRBV10-3
CDR3 DNA: TGTGCCAGCAGTCGAGGGGGGGTGAACACTGAAGCTTTCTTT; CDR3 protein: CASSRGGVNTEAFF; D gene: .; J gene: TRBJ1-1; V gene: TRBV28
CDR3 DNA: TGTGCCAGCAGTCGGGACAGGGGCCGGAATGAAAAACTGTTTTTT; CDR3 protein: CASSRDRGRNEKLFF; D gene: TRBD1; J gene: TRBJ1-4; V gene: TRBV28
CDR3 DNA: TGTGCCAGCAGCCGGAGGACTAGCGGGAGGACCATAGAGGTCAATGAGCAGTTCTTC; CDR3 protein: CASSRRTSGRTIEVNEQFF; D gene: TRBD2; J gene: TRBJ2-1; V gene: TRBV7-2
CDR3 DNA: TGTGCCAGCAGTTTTGATACTAGCGGGACCGAGCAGTACTTC; CDR3 protein: CASSFDTSGTEQYF; D gene: TRBD2; J gene: TRBJ2-7; V gene: TRBV27
CDR3 DNA: TGTGCCAGCAGCTTTATCGGGGACTACGAGCAGTACTTC; CDR3 protein: CASSFIGDYEQYF; D gene: .; J gene: TRBJ2-7; V gene: TRBV7-2
CDR3 DNA: TGTGCCAGCAGAGTCGCGGGAGGCAAGCAGTACTTC; CDR3 protein: CASRVAGGKQYF; D gene: TRBD2; J gene: TRBJ2-7; V gene: TRBV6-6
CDR3 DNA: TGTGCCAGCAGCATTAACAGGGTTGGCACAGATACGCAGTATTTT; CDR3 protein: CASSINRVGTDTQYF; D gene: .; J gene: TRBJ2-3; V gene: TRBV5-8
CDR3 DNA: TGTGCCAGCAGTCCAGCAGGAGGGCCACGGGAGCAGTTCTTC; CDR3 protein: CASSPAGGPREQFF; D gene: .; J gene: TRBJ2-1; V gene: TRBV27
CDR3 DNA: TGTGCCAGCAGCTTAGCCCCGGGACAGGGAAAGGATACGCAGTATTTT; CDR3 protein: CASSLAPGQGKDTQYF; D gene: TRBD1; J gene: TRBJ2-3; V gene: TRBV7-6
CDR3 DNA: TGTGCCTGGAGTGAAGGGGACACTGAAGCTTTCTTT; CDR3 protein: CAWSEGDTEAFF; D gene: .; J gene: TRBJ1-1; V gene: TRBV30
CDR3 DNA: TGTGCCAGCAGCGTAGCGGGGCGGCCGGGACTAGCGGACAATGAGCAGTTCTTC; CDR3 protein: CASSVAGRPGLADNEQFF; D gene: TRBD2; J gene: TRBJ2-1; V gene: TRBV9
CDR3 DNA: TGTGCCAGCAGTAATGGAGACCAGGGTGAAGCTTTCTTT; CDR3 protein: CASSNGDQGEAFF; D gene: .; J gene: TRBJ1-1; V gene: TRBV11-3
CDR3 DNA: TGTGCCAGCAGCCCCCGGATCGGGGGGAGCTCCTACAATGAGCAGTTCTTC; CDR3 protein: CASSPRIGGSSYNEQFF; D gene: TRBD2; J gene: TRBJ2-1; V gene: TRBV9
CDR3 DNA: TGTGCCAGCAGGAAACAACAGGGAAATGAGCAGTTCTTC; CDR3 protein: CASRKQQGNEQFF; D gene: .; J gene: TRBJ2-1; V gene: TRBV14
CDR3 DNA: TGTGCCAGCAGTGCTCCCATTGGCGGGTCCACTGAAGCTTTCTTT; CDR3 protein: CASSAPIGGSTEAFF; D gene: .; J gene: TRBJ1-1; V gene: TRBV2
CDR3 DNA: TGTGCCAGCAGCGTAGTTGGGGGGAGCTCTGGAAACACCATATATTTT; CDR3 protein: CASSVVGGSSGNTIYF; D gene: .; J gene: TRBJ1-3; V gene: TRBV9